One and the same sample provided the 6 T cell receptor beta chains below, sequenced in a study of cytomegalovirus exposure and HLA in healthy donors. PCR used 60 Vbeta primers and 13 Jbeta primers. Sequencing used immunoSEQ multiplex PCR; TCRdb keeps in-frame clones, though not all of them. Among around 140,000 clones listed, less than 80% were seen once. Material: PBMCs. These receptors came from a man aged 50-59 years in good health and CMV-seropositive.

The rearrangement uses TRBV27 and TRBJ1-5; D remains ambiguous. CDR3 length: 13 residues. V shed 5 bases and J shed 1 base, with 6 bases lying between them. CDR1 and CDR2 (germline): MNHEY, SMNVEV (reference sequence). The chain's CDR3 is CASSSESNQPQHF. The DNA for the CDR3 is TGTGCCAGCAGTAGTGAGAGCAATCAGCCCCAGCATTTT.

The gene calls are TRBV28 and TRBJ1-3; no firm D call. CDR1 and CDR2 from the germline V gene are MDHEN and SYDVKM. With 6 bases removed from V and 0 bases from J, the gap between germline ends came to 12 bases. CDR3 size: 15 residues. The CDR3 DNA reads as TGTGCCAGCAGCCTACCCGGGAGCTCTGGAAACACCATATATTTT. Its translation is CASSLPGSSGNTIYF.

This chain joins TRBV15 and TRBJ2-1; D possibly corresponds to TRBD1 (5 bases). Germline V gene sequence: CDR1 LNHNV, CDR2 YYDKDF (reference sequence). The CDR3 is made up of 13 amino acids. Trimming cost V 0 bases and J 6 bases, with 6 bases left between them. The chain's CDR3 is CATSRDRANEQFF. The CDR3 coding sequence is TGTGCCACCAGCAGAGACAGGGCCAATGAGCAGTTCTTC.

The chain joins TRBV4-3 to TRBJ2-7; TRBD1 agrees at 7 bases. Germline V gives CDR1 LGHNA, CDR2 YSLEER. V lost 1 base, J lost 0 bases, and 3 bases stayed unmatched. This CDR3 is built from 15 residues. Here the CDR3 DNA reads TGCGCCAGCAGCCAAGGACAGGGTGTCTCCTACGAGCAGTACTTC. This encodes CASSQGQGVSYEQYF.

The chain is built from TRBV7-9 and TRBJ1-4; 10 bases are a match to TRBD1. V was clipped by 5 bases and J by 0 bases; unmatched bases: 3. Germline lookup yields CDR1 SEHNR and CDR2 FQNEAQ (reference sequence). This CDR3 spans 16 amino acids. CDR3 nucleotides: TGTGCCAGCAGCCCCGGACAGGGGGCAACTAATGAAAAACTGTTTTTT. This sequence encodes CASSPGQGATNEKLFF.

V usage is TRBV6-5 and J usage is TRBJ1-2, with D unclear. The CDR3 is 13 amino acids. From germline, CDR1 is MNHEY and CDR2 SVGAGI. The V gene lost 6 bases and the J gene lost 1 base, with 9 bases spanning the gap. The CDR3, as DNA: TGTGCCAGCAGCGGTTCGCTTAACTATGGCTACACCTTC. This sequence encodes CASSGSLNYGYTF.